The clone carrying this T cell receptor beta chain was detected only a few times. This record belongs to a study of cytomegalovirus exposure and HLA in healthy donors. This CDR3 comprises 16 residues. Unmatched junction bases numbered 14, after V lost 2 bases and J lost 9 bases. The germline CDR1 and CDR2 sequences are MRHNA and SNTAGT. 60 Vbeta and 13 Jbeta primers were used in PCR. Assay: immunoSEQ multiplex PCR; the TCRdb copy retains only in-frame clones and omits some. The sample includes fewer than 150,000 clones, more than 80% of them seen just once. The sequence came from a woman in her thirties in good health and CMV-seropositive. The sequencing sample was made of PBMCs. The chain has TRBV6-4 and TRBJ1-2, with 8 positions matching TRBD1. CDR3 protein: CASSDRIRTGKRCYTF. CDR3 nucleotide sequence: TGTGCCAGCAGTGACCGGATCCGGACAGGGAAGAGGTGCTACACCTTC.